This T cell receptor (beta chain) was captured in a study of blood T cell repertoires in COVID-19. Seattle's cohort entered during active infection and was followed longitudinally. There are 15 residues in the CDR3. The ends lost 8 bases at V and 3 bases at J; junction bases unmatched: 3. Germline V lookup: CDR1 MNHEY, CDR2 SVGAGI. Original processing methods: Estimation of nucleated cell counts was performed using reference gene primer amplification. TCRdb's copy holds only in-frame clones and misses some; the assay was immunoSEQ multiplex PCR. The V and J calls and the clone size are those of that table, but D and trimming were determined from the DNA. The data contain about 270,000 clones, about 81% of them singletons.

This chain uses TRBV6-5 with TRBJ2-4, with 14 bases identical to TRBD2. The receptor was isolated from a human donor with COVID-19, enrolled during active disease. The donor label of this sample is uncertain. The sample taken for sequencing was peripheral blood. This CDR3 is CASGTSGRDKNIQYF. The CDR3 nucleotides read TGTGCCAGCGGGACTAGCGGGAGAGACAAAAACATTCAGTACTTC.